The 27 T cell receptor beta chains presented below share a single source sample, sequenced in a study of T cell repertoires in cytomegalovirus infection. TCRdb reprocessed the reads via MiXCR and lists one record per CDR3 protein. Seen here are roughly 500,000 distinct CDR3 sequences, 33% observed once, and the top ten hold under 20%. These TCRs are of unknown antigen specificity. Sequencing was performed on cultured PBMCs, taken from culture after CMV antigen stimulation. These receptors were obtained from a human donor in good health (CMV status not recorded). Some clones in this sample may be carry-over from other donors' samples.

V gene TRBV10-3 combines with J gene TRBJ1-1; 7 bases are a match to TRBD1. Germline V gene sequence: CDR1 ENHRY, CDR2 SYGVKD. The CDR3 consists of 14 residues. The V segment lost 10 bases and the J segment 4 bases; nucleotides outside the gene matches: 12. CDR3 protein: CATHPTGMGTEAFF. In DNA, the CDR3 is TGTGCCACCCACCCGACAGGGATGGGCACTGAAGCTTTCTTT.

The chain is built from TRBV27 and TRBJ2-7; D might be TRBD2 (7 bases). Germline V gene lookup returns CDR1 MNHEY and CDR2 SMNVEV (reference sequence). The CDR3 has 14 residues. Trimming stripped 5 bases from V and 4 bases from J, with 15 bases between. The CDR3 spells CASSQEGGRYEQYF. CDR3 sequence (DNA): TGTGCCAGCAGTCAGGAGGGGGGGAGATACGAGCAGTACTTC.

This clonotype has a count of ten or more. The CDR3 DNA reads TGTGCCAGCAGCGGGGGGACTAGTGCGGTGAAAGAGACCCAGTACTTC. As protein: CASSGGTSAVKETQYF. The rearrangement links TRBV5-4 to TRBJ2-5, with 8 bases fitting TRBD2. CDR1 and CDR2 (germline): SGHNT, YYREEE (reference sequence). The CDR3 has 16 amino acids. V shed 4 bases and J 3 bases; nucleotides not matched to a gene: 11.

The CDR3 sequence: CASSLRGTGGFDEQFF. CDR3 in DNA: TGCGCCAGCAGCCTGAGAGGGACAGGGGGGTTCGATGAGCAGTTCTTC. The chain joins TRBV4-3 to TRBJ2-1; 11 bases map to TRBD1. The CDR3 runs 16 residues. Germline V gives CDR1 LGHNA, CDR2 YSLEER. Germline trimming cut 4 bases from V and 8 bases from J; bases unmatched to any gene: 10.

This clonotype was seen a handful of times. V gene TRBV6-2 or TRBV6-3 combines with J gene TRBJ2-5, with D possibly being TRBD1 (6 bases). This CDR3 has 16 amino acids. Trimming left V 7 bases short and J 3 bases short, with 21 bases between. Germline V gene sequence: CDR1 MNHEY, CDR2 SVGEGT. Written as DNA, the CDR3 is TGTGCCAGCACCGACAGGACCGCGCCTTTAAAAGAGACCCAGTACTTC. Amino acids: CASTDRTAPLKETQYF.

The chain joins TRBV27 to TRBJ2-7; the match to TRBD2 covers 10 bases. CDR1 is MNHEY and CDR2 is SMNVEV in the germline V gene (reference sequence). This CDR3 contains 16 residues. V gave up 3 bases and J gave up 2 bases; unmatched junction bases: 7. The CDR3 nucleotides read TGTGCCAGCAGTTTTCAACCTAGCGGGAGACCCTACGAGCAGTACGTC. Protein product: CASSFQPSGRPYEQYV.

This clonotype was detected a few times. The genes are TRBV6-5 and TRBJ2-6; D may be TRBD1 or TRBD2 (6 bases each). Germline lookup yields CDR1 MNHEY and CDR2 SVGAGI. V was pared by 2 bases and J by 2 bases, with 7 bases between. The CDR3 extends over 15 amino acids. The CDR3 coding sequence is TGTGCCAGCAGTTACAGGGGGGCTGGGGCCAACGTCCTGACTTTC. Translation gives CASSYRGAGANVLTF.

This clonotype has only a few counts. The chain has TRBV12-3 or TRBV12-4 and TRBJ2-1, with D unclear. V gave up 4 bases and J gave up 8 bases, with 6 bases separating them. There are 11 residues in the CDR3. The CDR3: CASSSPHEQFF. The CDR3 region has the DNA TGTGCCAGCAGTTCCCCGCATGAGCAGTTCTTC.

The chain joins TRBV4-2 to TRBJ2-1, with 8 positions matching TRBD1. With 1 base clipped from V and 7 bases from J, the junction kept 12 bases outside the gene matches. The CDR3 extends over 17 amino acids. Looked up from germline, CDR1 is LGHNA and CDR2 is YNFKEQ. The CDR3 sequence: CASSQAGRQGAGNEQFF. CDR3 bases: TGTGCCAGCAGCCAAGCCGGCCGGCAGGGGGCTGGTAATGAGCAGTTCTTC.

The CDR3 spells CASSYREPGADTQYF. DNA of the CDR3: TGTGCCAGCAGTTACAGGGAGCCGGGAGCAGATACGCAGTATTTT. This chain joins TRBV6-2 or TRBV6-3 and TRBJ2-3, with a weak D call TRBD2 (6 bases). V shed 2 bases and J shed 4 bases, with 13 bases lying between them. The CDR3 is 15 residues long. Germline lookup yields CDR1 MNHEY and CDR2 SVGEGT.

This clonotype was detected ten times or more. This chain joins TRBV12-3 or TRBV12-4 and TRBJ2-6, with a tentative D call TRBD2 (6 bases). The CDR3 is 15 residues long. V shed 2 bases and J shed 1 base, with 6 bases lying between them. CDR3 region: CASSLRGSGANVLTF. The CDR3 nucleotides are TGTGCCAGCAGTTTACGGGGGTCTGGGGCCAACGTCCTGACTTTC.

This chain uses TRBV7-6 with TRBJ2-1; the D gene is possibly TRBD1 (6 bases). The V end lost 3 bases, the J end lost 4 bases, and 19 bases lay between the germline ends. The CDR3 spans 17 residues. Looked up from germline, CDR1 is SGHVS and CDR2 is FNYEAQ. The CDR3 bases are TGTGCCAGCAGCTTGGGGGCCGGGACGCGACTATACAATGAGCAGTTCTTC. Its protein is CASSLGAGTRLYNEQFF.

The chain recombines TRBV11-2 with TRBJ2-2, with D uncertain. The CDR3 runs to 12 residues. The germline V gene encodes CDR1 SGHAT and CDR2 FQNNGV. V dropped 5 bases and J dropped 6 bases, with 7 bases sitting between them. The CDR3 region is CASSPEPGELFF. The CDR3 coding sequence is TGTGCCAGCAGCCCCGAGCCCGGGGAGCTGTTTTTT.

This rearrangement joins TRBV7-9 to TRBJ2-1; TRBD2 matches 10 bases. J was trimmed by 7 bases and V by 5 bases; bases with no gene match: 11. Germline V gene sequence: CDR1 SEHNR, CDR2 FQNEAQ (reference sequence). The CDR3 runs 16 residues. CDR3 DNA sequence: TGTGCCAGCAGCCCCCGAAGCGGGGGGGAATGGAATGAGCAGTTCTTC. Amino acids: CASSPRSGGEWNEQFF.

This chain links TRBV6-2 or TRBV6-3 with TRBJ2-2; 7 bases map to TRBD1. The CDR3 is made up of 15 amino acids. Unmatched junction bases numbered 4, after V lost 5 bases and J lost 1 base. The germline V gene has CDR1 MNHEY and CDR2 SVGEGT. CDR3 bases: TGTGCCAGCAGTGCCGACAGGGTGAACACCGGGGAGCTGTTTTTT. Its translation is CASSADRVNTGELFF.

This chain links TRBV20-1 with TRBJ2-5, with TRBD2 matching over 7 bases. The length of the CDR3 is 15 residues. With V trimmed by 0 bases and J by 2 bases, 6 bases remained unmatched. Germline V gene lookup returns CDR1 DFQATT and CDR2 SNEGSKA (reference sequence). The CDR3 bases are TGCAGTGCTAGAGATCAGGTCGGGAGGCAAGAGACCCAGTACTTC. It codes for CSARDQVGRQETQYF.

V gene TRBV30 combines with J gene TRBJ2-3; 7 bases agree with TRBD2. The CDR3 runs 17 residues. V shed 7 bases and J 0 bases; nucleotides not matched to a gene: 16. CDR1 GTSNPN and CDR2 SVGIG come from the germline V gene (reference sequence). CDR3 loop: CASPPAGVGYSTDTQYF. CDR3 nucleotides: TGTGCCTCACCCCCGGCGGGAGTGGGATATAGCACAGATACGCAGTATTTT.

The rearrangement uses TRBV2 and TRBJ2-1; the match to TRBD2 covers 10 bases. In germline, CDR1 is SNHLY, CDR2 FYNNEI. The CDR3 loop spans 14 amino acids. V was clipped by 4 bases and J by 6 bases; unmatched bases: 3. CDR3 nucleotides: TGTGCCAGCAGTGGTCTAGCGGGAGCCAATGAGCAGTTCTTC. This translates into CASSGLAGANEQFF.

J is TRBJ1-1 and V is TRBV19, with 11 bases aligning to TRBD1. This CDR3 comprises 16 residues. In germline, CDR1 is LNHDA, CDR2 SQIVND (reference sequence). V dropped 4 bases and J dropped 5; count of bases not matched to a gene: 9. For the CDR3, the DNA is TGTGCCAGTAGTACAAGGACAGGGGGCGGAAGGACTGAAGCTTTCTTT. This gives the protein CASSTRTGGGRTEAFF.

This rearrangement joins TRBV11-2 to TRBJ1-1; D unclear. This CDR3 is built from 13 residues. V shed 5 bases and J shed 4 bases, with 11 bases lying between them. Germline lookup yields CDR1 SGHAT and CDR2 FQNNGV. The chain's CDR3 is CASSPRRVTEAFF. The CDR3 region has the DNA TGTGCCAGCAGCCCTAGGAGGGTCACTGAAGCTTTCTTT.

DNA of the CDR3: TGTGCCAGCAGTTACCCCCAGGACTACAATGAGCAGTTCTTC. Translated: CASSYPQDYNEQFF. V and J are TRBV6-2 or TRBV6-3 and TRBJ2-1; unclear D gene. V lost 2 bases, J lost 3 bases, and 8 bases lay in between. The CDR3 sequence is 14 residues long. Per germline, CDR1 MNHEY and CDR2 SVGEGT.

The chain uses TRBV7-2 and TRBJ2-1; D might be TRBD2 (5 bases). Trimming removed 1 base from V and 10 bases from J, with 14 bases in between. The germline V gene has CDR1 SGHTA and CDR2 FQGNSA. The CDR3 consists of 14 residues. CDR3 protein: CASSLGVGVSEQFF. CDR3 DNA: TGTGCCAGCAGCTTAGGGGTGGGAGTGAGCGAGCAGTTCTTC.

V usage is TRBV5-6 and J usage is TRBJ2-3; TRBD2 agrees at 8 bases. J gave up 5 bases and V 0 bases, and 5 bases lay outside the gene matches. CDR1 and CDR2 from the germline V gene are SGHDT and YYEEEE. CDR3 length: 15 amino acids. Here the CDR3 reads CASSLALAAQDTQYF. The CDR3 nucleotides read TGTGCCAGCAGCTTGGCACTAGCGGCACAAGATACGCAGTATTTT.

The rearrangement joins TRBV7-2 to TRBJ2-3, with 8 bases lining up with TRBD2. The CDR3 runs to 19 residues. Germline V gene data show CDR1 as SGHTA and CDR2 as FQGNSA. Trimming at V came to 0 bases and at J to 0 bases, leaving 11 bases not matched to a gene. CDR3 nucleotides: TGTGCCAGCAGCTTAGCTCTCGCGGGAGGTTTTTATAGCACAGATACGCAGTATTTT. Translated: CASSLALAGGFYSTDTQYF.

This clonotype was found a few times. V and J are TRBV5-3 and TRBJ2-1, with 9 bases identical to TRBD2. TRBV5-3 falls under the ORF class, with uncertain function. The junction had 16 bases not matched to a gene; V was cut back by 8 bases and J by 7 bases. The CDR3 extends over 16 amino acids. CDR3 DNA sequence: TGTGCCAGCAGCCCCCCCGTTAGCGGGAGATTGAATGAGCAGTTCTTC. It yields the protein CASSPPVSGRLNEQFF.

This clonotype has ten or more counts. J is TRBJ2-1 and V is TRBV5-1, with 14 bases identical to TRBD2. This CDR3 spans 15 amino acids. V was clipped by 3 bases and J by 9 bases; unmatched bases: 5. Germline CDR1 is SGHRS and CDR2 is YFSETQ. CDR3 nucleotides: TGCGCCAGCAGCTCAGGGACTAGCGGGAGTGGTGAGCAGTTCTTC. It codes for CASSSGTSGSGEQFF. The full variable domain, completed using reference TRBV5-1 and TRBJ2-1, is KAGVTQTPRYLIKTRGQQVTLSCSPISGHRSVSWYQQTPGQGLQFLFEYFSETQRNKGNFPGRFSGRQFSNSRSEMNVSTLELGDSALYLCASSSGTSGSGEQFFGPGTRLTVL.

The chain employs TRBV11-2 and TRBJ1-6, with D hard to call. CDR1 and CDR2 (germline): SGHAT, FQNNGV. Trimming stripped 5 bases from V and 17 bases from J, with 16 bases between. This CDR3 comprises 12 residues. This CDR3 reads CASSPGLGEIHF. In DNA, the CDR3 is TGTGCCAGCAGCCCCGGGCTTGGGGAAATCCACTTT.